The clone carrying this T cell receptor beta chain was counted only a few times. Its specificity is not known. The data were taken from a study of T-cell memory formation after mild COVID-19. Whole-study context: Clusters of TCRs were largely donor specific.

TCRdb independently ran MiXCR on the 5' RACE reads; one entry per CDR3 protein. The sample records under 550,000 distinct CDR3 sequences, roughly 18% being singletons. With 1 base removed from V and 3 bases from J, the gap between germline ends came to 13 bases. The CDR3 runs 15 residues. Germline V gene lookup returns CDR1 SGHAT and CDR2 FQNNGV. General study findings and limits: The pre-infection memory compartment contained some responding clones, suggesting cross-reactive memory joined. There was a balanced CD4/CD8 profile in clones contracting day 15 to 85, and later expanders leaned CD4+.

This receptor was obtained from a man between 18 and 35 years old who had mild COVID-19 (a few samples of this study predate the infection). Cell type and time point are not known. The rearrangement joins TRBV11-2 to TRBJ2-7; D not resolved. The sequencing sample was made of PBMCs or a T cell subset sorted from them (not recorded which). CDR3 DNA: TGTGCCAGCAGCTTAGCTTGGGGATCCAACTACGAGCAGTACTTC. The encoded protein is CASSLAWGSNYEQYF.